This TCR beta chain is from a study of blood T cell repertoires in COVID-19. Symptom resolution, clearance, or two negative PCRs marked the recovered donors of Cohort 3. The CDR3 runs to 14 residues. Trimming cost V 5 bases and J 6 bases; bases outside gene matches: 5. Germline assignment: CDR1 SGHTA and CDR2 FQGNSA. Authors' analysis steps: Amplifying reference gene primers gave estimates of nucleated cell counts. Sequencing used immunoSEQ multiplex PCR; TCRdb keeps in-frame clones, though not all of them. The DNA was the basis for D and trimming; V, J and clone size are from that table. This sample has fewer than 250,000 clones, with roughly 80% found just once.

The source of this sequence is a man aged 55 to 69 who had recovered from COVID-19. The sample taken for sequencing was PBMCs or T cells enriched from blood (not recorded which). The chain recombines TRBV7-2 with TRBJ1-4; 8 bases map to TRBD1. CDR3 amino acids: CASSPDRGDEKLFF. In nucleotides, the CDR3 is TGTGCCAGCAGCCCAGACAGGGGAGATGAAAAACTGTTTTTT.